This T cell receptor (beta chain) was captured in a study of PD-1 blockade in classical Hodgkin lymphoma. Study results and caveats: Newly diagnosed patients had baseline TCR diversity that was reportedly lower than that of healthy donors. Only CD4+ TCR diversity, not CD8+, had risen significantly by C4D1. For complete responders, baseline diversity was comparable to that of newly diagnosed patients.

On this clone: Its cognate antigen is unknown.

Exposure to brentuximab vedotin varied, and each patient had relapsed following autologous stem cell transplantation. Under best response, outcomes were complete response, partial response or progressive disease. Profiling relied on immunoSEQ multiplex PCR, and the TCRdb table lists in-frame clones only, not all of them. This table has approximately 61,000 clones, approximately 92% appearing once. This CDR3 region has 12 residues. The junction had 4 bases not matched to a gene; V was cut back by 6 bases and J by 3 bases. Germline values: CDR1 SQVTM, CDR2 ANQGSEA. The chain has TRBV29-1 and TRBJ2-7; 8 bases are a match to TRBD2. The clonotype comes from a human donor with classical Hodgkin lymphoma. The sample consisted of peripheral blood mononuclear cells (PBMCs), taken at baseline. In nucleotides, the CDR3 is TGCAGCGTAGGACTAGCCTACTACGAGCAGTACTTC. Its protein is CSVGLAYYEQYF.